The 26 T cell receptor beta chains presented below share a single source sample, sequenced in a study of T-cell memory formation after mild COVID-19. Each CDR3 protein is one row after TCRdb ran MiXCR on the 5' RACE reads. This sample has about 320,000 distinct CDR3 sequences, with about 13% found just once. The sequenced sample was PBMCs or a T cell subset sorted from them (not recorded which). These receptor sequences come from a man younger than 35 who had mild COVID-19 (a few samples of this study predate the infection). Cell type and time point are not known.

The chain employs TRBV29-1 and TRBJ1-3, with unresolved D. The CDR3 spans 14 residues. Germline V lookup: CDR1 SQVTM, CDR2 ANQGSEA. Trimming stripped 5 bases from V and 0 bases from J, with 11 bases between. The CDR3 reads CSVRRATSGNTIYF. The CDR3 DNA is TGCAGCGTTCGTCGGGCCACCTCTGGAAACACCATATATTTT.

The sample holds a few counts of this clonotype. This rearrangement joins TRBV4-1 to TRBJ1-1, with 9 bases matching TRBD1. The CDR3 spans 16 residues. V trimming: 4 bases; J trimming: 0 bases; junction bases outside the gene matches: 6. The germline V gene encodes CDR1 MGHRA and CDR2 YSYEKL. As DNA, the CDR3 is TGCGCCAGCAGCCGGGACAGGGAGGGGATGAACACTGAAGCTTTCTTT. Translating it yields CASSRDREGMNTEAFF.

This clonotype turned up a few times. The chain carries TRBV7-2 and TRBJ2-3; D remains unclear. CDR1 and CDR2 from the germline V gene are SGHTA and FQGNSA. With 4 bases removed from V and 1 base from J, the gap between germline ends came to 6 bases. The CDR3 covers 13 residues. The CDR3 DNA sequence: TGTGCCAGCAGCTCCTGGCGCACAGATACGCAGTATTTT. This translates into CASSSWRTDTQYF.

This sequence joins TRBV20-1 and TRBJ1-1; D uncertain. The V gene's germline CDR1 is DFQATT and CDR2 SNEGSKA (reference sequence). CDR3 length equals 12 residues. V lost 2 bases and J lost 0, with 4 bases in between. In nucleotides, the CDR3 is TGCAGTGCTAGACCCATGAACACTGAAGCTTTCTTT. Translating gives CSARPMNTEAFF.

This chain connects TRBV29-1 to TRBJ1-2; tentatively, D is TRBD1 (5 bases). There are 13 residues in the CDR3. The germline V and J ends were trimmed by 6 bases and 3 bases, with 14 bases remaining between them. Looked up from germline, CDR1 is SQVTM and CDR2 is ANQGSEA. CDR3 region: CSVLGDGDYGYTF. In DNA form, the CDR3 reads TGCAGCGTATTGGGGGATGGGGACTATGGCTACACCTTC.

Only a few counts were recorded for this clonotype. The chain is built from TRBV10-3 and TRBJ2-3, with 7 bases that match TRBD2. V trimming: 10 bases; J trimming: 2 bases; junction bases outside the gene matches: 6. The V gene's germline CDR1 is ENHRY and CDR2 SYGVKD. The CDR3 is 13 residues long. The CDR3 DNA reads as TGTGCCACGACAGCGGGGCTCACAGATACGCAGTATTTT. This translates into CATTAGLTDTQYF.

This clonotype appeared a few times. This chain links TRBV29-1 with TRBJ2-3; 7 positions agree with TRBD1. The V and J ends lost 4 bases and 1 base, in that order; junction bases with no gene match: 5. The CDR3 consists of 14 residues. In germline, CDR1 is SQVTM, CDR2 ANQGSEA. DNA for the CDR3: TGCAGCGTTGCCCGGCAGGGGGGCACAGATACGCAGTATTTT. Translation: CSVARQGGTDTQYF.

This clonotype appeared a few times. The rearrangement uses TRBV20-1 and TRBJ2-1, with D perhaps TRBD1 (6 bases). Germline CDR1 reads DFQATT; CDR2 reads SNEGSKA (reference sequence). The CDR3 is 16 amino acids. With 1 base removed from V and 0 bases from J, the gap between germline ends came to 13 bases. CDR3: CSARAPTGHSYNEQFF. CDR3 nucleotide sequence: TGCAGTGCTAGAGCCCCTACAGGGCACTCCTACAATGAGCAGTTCTTC.

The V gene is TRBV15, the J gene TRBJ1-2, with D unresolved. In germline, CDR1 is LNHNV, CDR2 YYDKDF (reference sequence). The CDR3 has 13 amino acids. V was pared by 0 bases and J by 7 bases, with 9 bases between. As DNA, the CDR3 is TGTGCCACCAGCAGAGATCCGGGATTTGGCTACACCTTC. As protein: CATSRDPGFGYTF.

Here the CDR3 reads CASSAGTGGPANYGYTF. For the CDR3, the DNA is TGCGCCAGCAGCGCAGGGACAGGGGGCCCAGCTAACTATGGCTACACCTTC. The chain links TRBV5-1 to TRBJ1-2; 12 nucleotides align to TRBD1. V shed 4 bases and J 0 bases; nucleotides not matched to a gene: 7. Germline V gives CDR1 SGHRS, CDR2 YFSETQ. This CDR3 is 17 amino acids long.

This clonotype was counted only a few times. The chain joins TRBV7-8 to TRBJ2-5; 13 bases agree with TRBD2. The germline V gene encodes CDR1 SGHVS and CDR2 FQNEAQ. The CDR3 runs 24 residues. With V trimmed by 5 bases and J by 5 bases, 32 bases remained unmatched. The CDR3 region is CASSAKPGQETSGGSRGLSETQYF. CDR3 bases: TGTGCCAGCAGCGCAAAACCGGGACAGGAGACTAGCGGGGGGTCGAGGGGGTTATCGGAGACCCAGTACTTC. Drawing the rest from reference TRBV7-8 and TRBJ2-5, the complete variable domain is GAGVSQSPRYKVAKRGQDVALRCDPISGHVSLFWYQQALGQGPEFLTYFQNEAQLDKSGLPSDRFFAERPEGSVSTLKIQRTQQEDSAVYLCASSAKPGQETSGGSRGLSETQYFGPGTRLLVL.

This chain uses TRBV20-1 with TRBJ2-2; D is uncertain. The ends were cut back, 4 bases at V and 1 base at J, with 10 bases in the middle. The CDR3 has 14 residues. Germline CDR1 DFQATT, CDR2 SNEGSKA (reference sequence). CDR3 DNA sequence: TGCAGTGCTAAGGAGACCAAGAACACCGGGGAGCTGTTTTTT. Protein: CSAKETKNTGELFF.

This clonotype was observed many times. The CDR3: CASSLGLGGEEQYF. DNA for the CDR3: TGCGCCAGCAGCCTTGGACTAGGTGGAGAGGAGCAGTACTTC. The chain joins TRBV5-1 to TRBJ2-7; 7 positions agree with TRBD2. Germline lookup yields CDR1 SGHRS and CDR2 YFSETQ. V lost 4 bases, J lost 7 bases, and 11 bases stayed unmatched. CDR3 length: 14 residues.

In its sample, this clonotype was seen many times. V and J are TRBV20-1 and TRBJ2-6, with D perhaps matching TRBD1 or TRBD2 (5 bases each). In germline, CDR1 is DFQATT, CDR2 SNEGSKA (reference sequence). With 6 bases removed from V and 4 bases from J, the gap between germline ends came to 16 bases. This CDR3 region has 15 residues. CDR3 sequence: CSANARGFGANVLTF. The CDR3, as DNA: TGCAGTGCCAATGCCCGGGGCTTCGGGGCCAACGTCCTGACTTTC.

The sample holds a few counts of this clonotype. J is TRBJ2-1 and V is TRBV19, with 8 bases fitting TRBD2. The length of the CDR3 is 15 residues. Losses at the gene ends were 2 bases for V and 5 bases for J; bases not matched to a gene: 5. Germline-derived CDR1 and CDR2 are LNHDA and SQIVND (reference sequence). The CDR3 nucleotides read TGTGCCAGTAGTATACCGGGACTAGGCCACAATGAGCAGTTCTTC. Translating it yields CASSIPGLGHNEQFF.

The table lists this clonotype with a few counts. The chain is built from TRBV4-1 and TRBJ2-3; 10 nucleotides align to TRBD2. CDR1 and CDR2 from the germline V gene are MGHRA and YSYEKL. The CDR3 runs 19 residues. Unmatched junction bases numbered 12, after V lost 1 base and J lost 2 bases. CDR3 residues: CASSQVRRLAGATTDTQYF. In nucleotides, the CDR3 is TGCGCCAGCAGCCAAGTCCGGCGGCTAGCGGGGGCCACCACAGATACGCAGTATTTT.

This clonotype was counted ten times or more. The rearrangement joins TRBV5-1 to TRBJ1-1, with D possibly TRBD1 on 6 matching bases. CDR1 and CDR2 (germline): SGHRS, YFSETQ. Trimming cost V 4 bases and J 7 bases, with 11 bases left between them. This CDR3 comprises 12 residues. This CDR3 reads CASSLEGGEAFF. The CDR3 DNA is TGCGCCAGCAGCCTAGAAGGGGGTGAAGCTTTCTTT.

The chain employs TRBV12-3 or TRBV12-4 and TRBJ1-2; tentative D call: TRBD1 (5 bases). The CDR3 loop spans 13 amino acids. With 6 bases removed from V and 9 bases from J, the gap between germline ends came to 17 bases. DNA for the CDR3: TGTGCCAGCAGAACAGGTCCGGGAAGGAGCTACACCTTC. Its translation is CASRTGPGRSYTF.

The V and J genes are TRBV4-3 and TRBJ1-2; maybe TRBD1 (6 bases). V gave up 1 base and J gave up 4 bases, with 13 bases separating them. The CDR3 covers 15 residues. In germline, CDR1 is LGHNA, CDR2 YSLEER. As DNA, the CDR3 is TGCGCCAGCAGCCAAGCCTACAGGGTGAGCTATGGCTACACCTTC. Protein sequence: CASSQAYRVSYGYTF.

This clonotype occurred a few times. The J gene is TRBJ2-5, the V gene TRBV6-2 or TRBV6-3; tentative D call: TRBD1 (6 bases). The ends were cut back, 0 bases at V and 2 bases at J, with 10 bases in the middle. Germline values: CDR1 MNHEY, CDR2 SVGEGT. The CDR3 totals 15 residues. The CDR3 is CASSYSRTGQETQYF. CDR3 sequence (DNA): TGTGCCAGCAGTTACTCGAGAACAGGGCAAGAGACCCAGTACTTC.

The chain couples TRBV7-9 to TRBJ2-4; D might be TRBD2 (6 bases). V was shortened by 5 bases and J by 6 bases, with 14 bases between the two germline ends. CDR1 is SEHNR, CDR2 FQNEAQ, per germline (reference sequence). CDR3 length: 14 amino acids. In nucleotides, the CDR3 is TGTGCCAGCAGCCCCGGGGGTCGTGGAAACATTCAGTACTTC. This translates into CASSPGGRGNIQYF.

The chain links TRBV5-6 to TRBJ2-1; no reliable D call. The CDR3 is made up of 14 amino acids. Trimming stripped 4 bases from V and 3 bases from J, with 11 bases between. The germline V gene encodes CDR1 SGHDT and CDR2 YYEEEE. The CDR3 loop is CASSPERLYNEQFF. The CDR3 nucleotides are TGTGCCAGCAGCCCTGAAAGGCTCTACAATGAGCAGTTCTTC.

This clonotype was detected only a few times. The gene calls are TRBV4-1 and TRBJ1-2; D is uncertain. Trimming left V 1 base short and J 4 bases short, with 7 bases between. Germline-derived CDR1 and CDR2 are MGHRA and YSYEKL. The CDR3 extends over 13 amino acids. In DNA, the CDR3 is TGCGCCAGCAGCCAAGTCGGAAGCTATGGCTACACCTTC. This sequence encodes CASSQVGSYGYTF.

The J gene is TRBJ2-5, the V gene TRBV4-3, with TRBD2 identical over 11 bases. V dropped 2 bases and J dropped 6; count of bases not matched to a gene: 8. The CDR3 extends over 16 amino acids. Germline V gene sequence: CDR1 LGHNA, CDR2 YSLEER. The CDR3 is CASSQQTSGTFKTQYF. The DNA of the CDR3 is TGCGCCAGCAGCCAACAGACTAGCGGGACCTTTAAGACCCAGTACTTC.

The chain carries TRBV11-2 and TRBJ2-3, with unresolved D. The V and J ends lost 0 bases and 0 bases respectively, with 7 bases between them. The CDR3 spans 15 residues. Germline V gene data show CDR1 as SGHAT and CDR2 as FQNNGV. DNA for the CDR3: TGTGCCAGCAGCTTAGAAGGCTACAGCACAGATACGCAGTATTTT. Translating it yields CASSLEGYSTDTQYF. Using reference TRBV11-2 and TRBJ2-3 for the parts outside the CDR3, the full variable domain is EAGVAQSPRYKIIEKRQSVAFWCNPISGHATLYWYQQILGQGPKLLIQFQNNGVVDDSQLPKDRFSAERLKGVDSTLKIQPAKLEDSAVYLCASSLEGYSTDTQYFGPGTRLTVL.

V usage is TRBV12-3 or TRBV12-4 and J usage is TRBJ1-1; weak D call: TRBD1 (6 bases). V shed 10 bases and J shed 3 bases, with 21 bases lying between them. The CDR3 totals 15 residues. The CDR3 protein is CATGAGRGRYTEAFF. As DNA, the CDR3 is TGTGCCACCGGGGCTGGCAGGGGTAGGTACACTGAAGCTTTCTTT.